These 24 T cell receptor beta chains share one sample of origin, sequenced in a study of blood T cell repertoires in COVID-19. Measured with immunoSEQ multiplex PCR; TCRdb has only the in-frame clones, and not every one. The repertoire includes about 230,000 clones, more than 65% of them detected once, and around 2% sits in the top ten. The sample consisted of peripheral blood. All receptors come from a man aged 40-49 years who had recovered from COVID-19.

CDR3 sequence: CASSSLSQAGETQYF. The CDR3 DNA is TGTGCCAGCAGTTCACTATCTCAAGCGGGAGAGACCCAGTACTTC. The chain carries TRBV27 and TRBJ2-5; D perhaps matches TRBD2 (6 bases). The CDR3 is 15 residues long. Germline CDR1 MNHEY, CDR2 SMNVEV (reference sequence). V lost 4 bases, J lost 4 bases, and 16 bases lay in between.

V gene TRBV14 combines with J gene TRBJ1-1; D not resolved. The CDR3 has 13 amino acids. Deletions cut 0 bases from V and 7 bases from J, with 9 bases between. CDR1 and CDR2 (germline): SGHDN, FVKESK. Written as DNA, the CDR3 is TGTGCCAGCAGCCAAGATCGAGGCGTTGAAGCTTTCTTT. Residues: CASSQDRGVEAFF.

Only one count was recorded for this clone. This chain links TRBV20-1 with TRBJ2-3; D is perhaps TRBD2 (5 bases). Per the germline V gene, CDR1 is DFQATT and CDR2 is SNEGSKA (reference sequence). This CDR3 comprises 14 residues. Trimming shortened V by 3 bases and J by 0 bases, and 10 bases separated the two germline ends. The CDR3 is CSASFGGSTDTQYF. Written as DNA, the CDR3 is TGCAGTGCTAGTTTCGGCGGGAGCACAGATACGCAGTATTTT.

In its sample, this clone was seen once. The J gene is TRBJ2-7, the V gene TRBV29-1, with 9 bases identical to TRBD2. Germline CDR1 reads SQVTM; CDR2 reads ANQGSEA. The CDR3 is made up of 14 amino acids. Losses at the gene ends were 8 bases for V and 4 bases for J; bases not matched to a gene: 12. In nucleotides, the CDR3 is TGCAGCTATCTGCCGGCTAGCGGGAATTACGAGCAGTACTTC. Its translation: CSYLPASGNYEQYF.

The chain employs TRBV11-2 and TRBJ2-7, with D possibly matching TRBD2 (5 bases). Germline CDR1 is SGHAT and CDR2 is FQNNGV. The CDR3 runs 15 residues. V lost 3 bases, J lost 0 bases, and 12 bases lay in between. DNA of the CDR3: TGTGCCAGCAGCTTCAGCGGCCCTCGCTCCTACGAGCAGTACTTC. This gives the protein CASSFSGPRSYEQYF.

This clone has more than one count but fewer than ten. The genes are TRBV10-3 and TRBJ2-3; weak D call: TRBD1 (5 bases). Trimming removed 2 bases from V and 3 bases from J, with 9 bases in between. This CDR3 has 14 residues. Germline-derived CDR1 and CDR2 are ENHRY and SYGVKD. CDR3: CAISERGETDTQYF. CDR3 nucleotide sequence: TGTGCCATCAGTGAGAGGGGTGAGACAGATACGCAGTATTTT.

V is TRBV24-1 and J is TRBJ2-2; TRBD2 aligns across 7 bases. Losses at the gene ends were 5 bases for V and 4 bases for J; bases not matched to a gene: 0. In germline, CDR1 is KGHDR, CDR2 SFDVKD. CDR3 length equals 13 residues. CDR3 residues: CATSGGGTGELFF. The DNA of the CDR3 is TGTGCCACCAGTGGGGGGGGCACCGGGGAGCTGTTTTTT.

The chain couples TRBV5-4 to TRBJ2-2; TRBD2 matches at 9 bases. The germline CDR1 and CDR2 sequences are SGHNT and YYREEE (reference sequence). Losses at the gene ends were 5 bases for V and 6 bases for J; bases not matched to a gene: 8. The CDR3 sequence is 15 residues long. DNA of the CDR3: TGTGCCAGCAGAGATAGCGGGAGCGTCCCCGGGGAGCTGTTTTTT. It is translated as CASRDSGSVPGELFF.

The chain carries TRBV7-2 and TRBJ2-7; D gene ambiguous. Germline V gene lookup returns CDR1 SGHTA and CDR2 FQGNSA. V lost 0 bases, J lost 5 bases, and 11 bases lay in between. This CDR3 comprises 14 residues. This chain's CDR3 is CASSLAPHRDEQYF. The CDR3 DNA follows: TGTGCCAGCAGCTTAGCTCCACACCGGGACGAGCAGTACTTC.

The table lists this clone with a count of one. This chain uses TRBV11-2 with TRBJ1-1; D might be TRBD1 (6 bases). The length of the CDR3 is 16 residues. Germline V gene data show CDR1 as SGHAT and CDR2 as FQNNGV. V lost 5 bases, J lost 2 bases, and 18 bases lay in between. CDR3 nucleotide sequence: TGTGCCAGCAGCCCGGTATTGGGGGCCGTTAACACTGAAGCTTTCTTT. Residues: CASSPVLGAVNTEAFF.

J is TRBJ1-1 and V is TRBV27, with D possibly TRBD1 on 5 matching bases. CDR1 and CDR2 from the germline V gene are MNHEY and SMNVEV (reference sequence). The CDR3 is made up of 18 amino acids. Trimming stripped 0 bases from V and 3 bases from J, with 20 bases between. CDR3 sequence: CASSLSWRGGGFDTEAFF. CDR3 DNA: TGTGCCAGCAGTTTATCCTGGAGGGGAGGCGGTTTTGACACTGAAGCTTTCTTT.

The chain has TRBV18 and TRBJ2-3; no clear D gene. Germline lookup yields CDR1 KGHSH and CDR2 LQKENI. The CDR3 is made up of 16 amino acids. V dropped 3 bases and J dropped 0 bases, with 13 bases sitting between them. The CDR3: CASSPLPETSTDTQYF. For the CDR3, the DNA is TGTGCCAGCTCACCGTTGCCAGAAACAAGCACAGATACGCAGTATTTT. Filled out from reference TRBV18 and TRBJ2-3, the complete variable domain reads NAGVMQNPRHLVRRRGQEARLRCSPMKGHSHVYWYRQLPEEGLKFMVYLQKENIIDESGMPKERFSAEFPKEGPSILRIQQVVRGDSAAYFCASSPLPETSTDTQYFGPGTRLTVL.

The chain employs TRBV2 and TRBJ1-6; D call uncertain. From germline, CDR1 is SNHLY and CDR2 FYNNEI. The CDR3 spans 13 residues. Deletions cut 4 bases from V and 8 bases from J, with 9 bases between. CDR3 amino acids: CASSGREDSPLHF. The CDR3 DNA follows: TGTGCCAGCAGTGGGAGAGAAGATTCACCCCTCCACTTT.

CDR3 loop: CASSRQGPTYEQYF. Written as DNA, the CDR3 is TGTGCCAGCAGTCGACAGGGACCCACCTACGAGCAGTACTTC. The V and J genes are TRBV6-2 or TRBV6-3 and TRBJ2-7; 7 bases agree with TRBD1. This CDR3 region has 14 residues. CDR1 and CDR2 (germline): MNHEY, SVGEGT. V gave up 5 bases and J gave up 2 bases; unmatched junction bases: 6.

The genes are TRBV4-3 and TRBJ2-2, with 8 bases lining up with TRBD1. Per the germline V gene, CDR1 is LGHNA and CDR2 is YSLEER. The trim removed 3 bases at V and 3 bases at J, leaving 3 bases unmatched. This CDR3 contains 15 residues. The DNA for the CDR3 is TGCGCCAGCAGCCACGGGACAGGCGACACCGGGGAGCTGTTTTTT. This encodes CASSHGTGDTGELFF.

This chain's CDR3 is CASSDTGQSYNEQFF. CDR3 sequence (DNA): TGCGCCAGCAGCGATACAGGACAGTCTTACAATGAGCAGTTCTTC. V is TRBV5-1 and J is TRBJ2-1, with a tentative D call TRBD1 (6 bases). The CDR3 sequence is 15 residues long. The V gene lost 4 bases and the J gene lost 4 bases, with 15 bases spanning the gap. Germline V gene data show CDR1 as SGHRS and CDR2 as YFSETQ.

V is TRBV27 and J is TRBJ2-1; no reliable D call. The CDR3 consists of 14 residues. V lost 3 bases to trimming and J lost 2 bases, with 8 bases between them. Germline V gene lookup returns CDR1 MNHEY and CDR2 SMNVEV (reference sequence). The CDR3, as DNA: TGTGCCAGCAGTTTGTTCAGAACCTACAATGAGCAGTTCTTC. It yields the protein CASSLFRTYNEQFF.

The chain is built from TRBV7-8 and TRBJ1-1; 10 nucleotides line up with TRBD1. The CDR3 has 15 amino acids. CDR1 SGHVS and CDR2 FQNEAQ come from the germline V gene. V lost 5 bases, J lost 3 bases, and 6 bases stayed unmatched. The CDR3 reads CASSPWDRGYTEAFF. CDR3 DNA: TGTGCCAGCAGCCCCTGGGACAGGGGTTACACTGAAGCTTTCTTT. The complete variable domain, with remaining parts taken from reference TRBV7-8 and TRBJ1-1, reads GAGVSQSPRYKVAKRGQDVALRCDPISGHVSLFWYQQALGQGPEFLTYFQNEAQLDKSGLPSDRFFAERPEGSVSTLKIQRTQQEDSAVYLCASSPWDRGYTEAFFGQGTRLTVV.

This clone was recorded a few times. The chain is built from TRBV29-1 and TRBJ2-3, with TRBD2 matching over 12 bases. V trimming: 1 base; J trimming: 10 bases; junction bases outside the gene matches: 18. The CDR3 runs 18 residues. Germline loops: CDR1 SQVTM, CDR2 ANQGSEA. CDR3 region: CSVEGLAGVTMAEGAQYF. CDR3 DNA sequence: TGCAGCGTTGAAGGACTAGCGGGAGTTACGATGGCCGAAGGGGCGCAGTATTTT.

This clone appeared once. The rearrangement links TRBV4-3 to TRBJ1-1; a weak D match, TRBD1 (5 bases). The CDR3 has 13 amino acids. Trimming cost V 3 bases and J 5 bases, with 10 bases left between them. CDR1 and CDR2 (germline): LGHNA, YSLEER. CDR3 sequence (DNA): TGCGCCAGCAGCCAGGGGCGACGGACTGAAGCTTTCTTT. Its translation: CASSQGRRTEAFF.

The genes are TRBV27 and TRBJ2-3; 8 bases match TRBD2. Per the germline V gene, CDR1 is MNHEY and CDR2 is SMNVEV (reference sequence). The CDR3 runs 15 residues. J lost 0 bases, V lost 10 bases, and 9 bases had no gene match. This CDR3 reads CATSSGGASTDTQYF. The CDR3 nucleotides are TGTGCCACCTCCAGCGGGGGAGCTAGCACAGATACGCAGTATTTT.

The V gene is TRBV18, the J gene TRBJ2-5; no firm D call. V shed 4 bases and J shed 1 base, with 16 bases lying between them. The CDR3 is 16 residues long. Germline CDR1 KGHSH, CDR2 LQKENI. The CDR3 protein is CASSRRALASQETQYF. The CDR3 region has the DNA TGTGCCAGCTCACGGAGAGCATTGGCGAGCCAAGAGACCCAGTACTTC.

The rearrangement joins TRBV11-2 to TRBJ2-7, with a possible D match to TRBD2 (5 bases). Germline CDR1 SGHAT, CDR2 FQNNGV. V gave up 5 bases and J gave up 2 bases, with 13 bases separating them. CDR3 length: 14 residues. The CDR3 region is CASSHRTGTYEQYF. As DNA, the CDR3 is TGTGCCAGCAGCCACCGGACGGGAACCTACGAGCAGTACTTC.

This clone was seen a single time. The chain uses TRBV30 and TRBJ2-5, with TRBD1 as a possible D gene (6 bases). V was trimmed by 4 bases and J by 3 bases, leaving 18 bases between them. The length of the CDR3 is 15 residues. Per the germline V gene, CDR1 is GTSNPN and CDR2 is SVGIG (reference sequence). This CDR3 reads CAWKAGLRTEETQYF. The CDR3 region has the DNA TGTGCCTGGAAGGCAGGGCTTCGGACAGAAGAGACCCAGTACTTC.